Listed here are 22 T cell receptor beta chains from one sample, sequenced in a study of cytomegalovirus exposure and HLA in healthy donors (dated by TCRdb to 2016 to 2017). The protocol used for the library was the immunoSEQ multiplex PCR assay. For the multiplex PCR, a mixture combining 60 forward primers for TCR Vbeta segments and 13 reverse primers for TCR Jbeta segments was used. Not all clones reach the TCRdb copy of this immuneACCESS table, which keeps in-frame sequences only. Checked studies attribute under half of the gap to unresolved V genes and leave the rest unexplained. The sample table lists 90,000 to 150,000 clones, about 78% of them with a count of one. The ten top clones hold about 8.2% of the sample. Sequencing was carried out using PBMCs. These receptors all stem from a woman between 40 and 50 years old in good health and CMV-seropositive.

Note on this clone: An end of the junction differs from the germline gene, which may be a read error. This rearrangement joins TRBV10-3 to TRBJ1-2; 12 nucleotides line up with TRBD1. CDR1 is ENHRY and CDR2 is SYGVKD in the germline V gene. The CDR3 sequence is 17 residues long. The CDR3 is CAISQSSGTGGNYGYTF. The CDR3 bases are TGTGCCATCAGTCAGTCCTCCGGGACAGGGGGCAACTATGGCTACACCTTC.

The CDR3: CASSELVRHEAFF. CDR3 coding DNA: TGTGCCAGCAGTGAATTAGTTAGACATGAAGCTTTCTTT. The genes are TRBV2 and TRBJ1-1; no definite D call. V was clipped by 2 bases and J by 7 bases, with 11 bases between them. The CDR3 length is 13 residues. The germline V gene has CDR1 SNHLY and CDR2 FYNNEI.

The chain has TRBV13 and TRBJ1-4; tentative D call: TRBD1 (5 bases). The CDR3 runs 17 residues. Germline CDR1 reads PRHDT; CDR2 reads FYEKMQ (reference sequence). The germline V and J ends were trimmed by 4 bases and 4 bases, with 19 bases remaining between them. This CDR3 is CASSSTVTNTFNEKLFF. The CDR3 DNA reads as TGTGCCAGCAGCTCGACAGTCACAAACACCTTTAATGAAAAACTGTTTTTT.

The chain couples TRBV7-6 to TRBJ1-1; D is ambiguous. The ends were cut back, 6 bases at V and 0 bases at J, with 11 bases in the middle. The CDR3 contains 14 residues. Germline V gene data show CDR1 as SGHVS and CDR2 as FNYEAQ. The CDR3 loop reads CASSSGGMNTEAFF. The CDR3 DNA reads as TGTGCCAGCAGTTCGGGAGGGATGAACACTGAAGCTTTCTTT.

The CDR3 DNA sequence: TGTGCTAGTGGACGAACAGGGGATTCTGGAAACACCATATATTTT. Residues: CASGRTGDSGNTIYF. The gene calls are TRBV12-5 and TRBJ1-3; 7 bases match TRBD1. From germline, CDR1 is LGHNT and CDR2 FRNRAP. This CDR3 is 15 amino acids long. V shed 6 bases, J shed 1 base, and the junction held 6 bases outside the gene matches.

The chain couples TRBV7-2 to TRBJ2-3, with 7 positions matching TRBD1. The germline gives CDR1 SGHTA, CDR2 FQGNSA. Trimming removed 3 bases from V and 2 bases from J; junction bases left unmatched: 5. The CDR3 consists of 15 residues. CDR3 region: CASSLAGGNTDTQYF. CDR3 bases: TGTGCCAGCAGCTTGGCAGGGGGAAACACAGATACGCAGTATTTT.

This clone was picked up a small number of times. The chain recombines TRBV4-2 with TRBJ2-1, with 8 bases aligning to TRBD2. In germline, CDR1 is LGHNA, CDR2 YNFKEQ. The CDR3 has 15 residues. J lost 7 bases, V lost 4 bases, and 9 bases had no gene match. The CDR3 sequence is CASSLFVGGRNEQFF. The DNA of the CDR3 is TGTGCCAGCAGCCTCTTTGTGGGCGGGAGGAATGAGCAGTTCTTC.

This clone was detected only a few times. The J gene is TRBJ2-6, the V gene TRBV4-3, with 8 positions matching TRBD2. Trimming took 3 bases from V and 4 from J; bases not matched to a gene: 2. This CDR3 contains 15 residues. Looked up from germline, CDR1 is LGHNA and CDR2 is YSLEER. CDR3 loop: CASSQGLGGANVLTF. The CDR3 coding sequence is TGCGCCAGCAGCCAGGGACTAGGAGGGGCCAACGTCCTGACTTTC.

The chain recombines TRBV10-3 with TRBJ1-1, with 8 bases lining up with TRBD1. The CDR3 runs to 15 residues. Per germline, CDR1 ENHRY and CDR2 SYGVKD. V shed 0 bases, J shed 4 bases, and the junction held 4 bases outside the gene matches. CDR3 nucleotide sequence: TGTGCCATCAGTGAGTCAGGACAGGGACCCACTGAAGCTTTCTTT. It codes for CAISESGQGPTEAFF.

The chain's CDR3 is CASSVENEGEQFF. As DNA, the CDR3 is TGTGCCAGCAGCGTAGAGAACGAGGGCGAGCAGTTCTTC. This rearrangement joins TRBV9 to TRBJ2-1; perhaps TRBD2 as D (5 bases). Germline V CDR1 and CDR2: SGDLS, YYNGEE. The V end was cut by 0 bases, the J end by 10 bases, with 11 bases between. This CDR3 spans 13 amino acids.

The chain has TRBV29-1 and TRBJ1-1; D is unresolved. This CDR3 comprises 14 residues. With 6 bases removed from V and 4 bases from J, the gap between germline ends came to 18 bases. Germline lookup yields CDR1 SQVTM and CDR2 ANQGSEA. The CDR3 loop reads CSVLSRGFLTEAFF. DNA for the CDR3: TGCAGCGTCCTCTCAAGAGGGTTTCTCACTGAAGCTTTCTTT.

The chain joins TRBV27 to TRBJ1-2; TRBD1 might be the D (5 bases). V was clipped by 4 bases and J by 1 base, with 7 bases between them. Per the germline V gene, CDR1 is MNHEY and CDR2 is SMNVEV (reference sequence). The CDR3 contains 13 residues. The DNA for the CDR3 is TGTGCCAGCAGTTGGAGGGGTAACTATGGCTACACCTTC. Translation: CASSWRGNYGYTF.

CDR3 coding DNA: TGCGCCAGCAGCTTGGGGGCAGGGGGACAGCCCCAGCATTTT. Amino acids: CASSLGAGGQPQHF. The chain uses TRBV5-1 and TRBJ1-5, with 7 bases that match TRBD1. CDR1 and CDR2 (germline): SGHRS, YFSETQ. V gave up 0 bases and J gave up 7 bases; unmatched junction bases: 4. The CDR3 extends over 14 amino acids.

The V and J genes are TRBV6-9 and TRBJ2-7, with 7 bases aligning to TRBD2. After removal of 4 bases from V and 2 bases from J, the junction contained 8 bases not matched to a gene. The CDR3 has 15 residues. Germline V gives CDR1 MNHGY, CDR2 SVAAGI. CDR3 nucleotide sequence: TGTGCCAGCAGTTTTATCGGGGGGTATCCCTACGAGCAGTACTTC. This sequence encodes CASSFIGGYPYEQYF.

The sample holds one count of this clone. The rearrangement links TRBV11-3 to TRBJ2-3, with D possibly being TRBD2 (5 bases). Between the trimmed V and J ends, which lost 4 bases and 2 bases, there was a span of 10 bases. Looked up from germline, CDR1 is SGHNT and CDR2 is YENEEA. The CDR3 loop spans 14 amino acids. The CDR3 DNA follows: TGTGCCAGCAGCTCGGGGTCCCCCACAGATACGCAGTATTTT. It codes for CASSSGSPTDTQYF. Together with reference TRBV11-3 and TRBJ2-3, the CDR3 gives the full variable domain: EAGVVQSPRYKIIEKKQPVAFWCNPISGHNTLYWYLQNLGQGPELLIRYENEEAVDDSQLPKDRFSAERLKGVDSTLKIQPAELGDSAVYLCASSSGSPTDTQYFGPGTRLTVL.

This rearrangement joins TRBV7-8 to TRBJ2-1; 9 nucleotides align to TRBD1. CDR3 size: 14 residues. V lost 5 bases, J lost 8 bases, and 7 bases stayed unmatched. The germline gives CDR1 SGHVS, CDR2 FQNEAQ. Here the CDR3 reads CASSREGQGYEQFF. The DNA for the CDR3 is TGTGCCAGCAGCCGAGAGGGACAGGGATATGAGCAGTTCTTC. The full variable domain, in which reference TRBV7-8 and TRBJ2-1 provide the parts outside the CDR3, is GAGVSQSPRYKVAKRGQDVALRCDPISGHVSLFWYQQALGQGPEFLTYFQNEAQLDKSGLPSDRFFAERPEGSVSTLKIQRTQQEDSAVYLCASSREGQGYEQFFGPGTRLTVL.

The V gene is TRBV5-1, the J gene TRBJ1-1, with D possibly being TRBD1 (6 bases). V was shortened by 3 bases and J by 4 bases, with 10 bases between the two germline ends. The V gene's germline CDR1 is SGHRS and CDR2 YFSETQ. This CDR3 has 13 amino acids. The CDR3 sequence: CASSSQGSTEAFF. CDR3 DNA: TGCGCCAGCAGCTCACAGGGAAGCACTGAAGCTTTCTTT.

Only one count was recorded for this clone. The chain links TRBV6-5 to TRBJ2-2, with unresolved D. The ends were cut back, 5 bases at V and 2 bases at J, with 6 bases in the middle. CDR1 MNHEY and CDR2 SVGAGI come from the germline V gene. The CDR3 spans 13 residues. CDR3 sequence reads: CASSPLNTGELFF. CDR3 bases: TGTGCCAGCAGTCCCCTTAACACCGGGGAGCTGTTTTTT.

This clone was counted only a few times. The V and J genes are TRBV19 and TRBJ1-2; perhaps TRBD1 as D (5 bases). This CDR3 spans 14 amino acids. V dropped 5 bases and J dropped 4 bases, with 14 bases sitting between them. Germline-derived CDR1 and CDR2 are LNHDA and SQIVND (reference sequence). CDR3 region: CASSEQGRLYGYTF. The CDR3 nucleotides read TGTGCCAGTAGTGAGCAGGGAAGACTCTATGGCTACACCTTC.

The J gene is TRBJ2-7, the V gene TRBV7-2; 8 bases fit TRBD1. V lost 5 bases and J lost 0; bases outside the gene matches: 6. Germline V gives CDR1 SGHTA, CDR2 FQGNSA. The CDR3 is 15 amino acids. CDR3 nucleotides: TGTGCCAGCAGCCCAGGGGGCTCGAGCTCCTACGAGCAGTACTTC. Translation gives CASSPGGSSSYEQYF.

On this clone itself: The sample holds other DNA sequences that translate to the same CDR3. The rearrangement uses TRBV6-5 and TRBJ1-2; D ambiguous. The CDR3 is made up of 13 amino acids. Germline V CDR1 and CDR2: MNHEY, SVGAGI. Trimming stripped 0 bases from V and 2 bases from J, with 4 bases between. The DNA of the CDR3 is TGTGCCAGCAGTTACTCCGGGAACTATGGCTACACCTTC. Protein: CASSYSGNYGYTF.

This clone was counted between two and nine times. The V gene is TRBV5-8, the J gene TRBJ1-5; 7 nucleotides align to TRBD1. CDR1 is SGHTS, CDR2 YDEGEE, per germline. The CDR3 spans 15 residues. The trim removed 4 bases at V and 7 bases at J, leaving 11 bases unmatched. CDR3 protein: CASSGRQGSRQPQHF. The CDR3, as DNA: TGTGCCAGCAGCGGCAGACAGGGTTCCAGGCAGCCCCAGCATTTT.